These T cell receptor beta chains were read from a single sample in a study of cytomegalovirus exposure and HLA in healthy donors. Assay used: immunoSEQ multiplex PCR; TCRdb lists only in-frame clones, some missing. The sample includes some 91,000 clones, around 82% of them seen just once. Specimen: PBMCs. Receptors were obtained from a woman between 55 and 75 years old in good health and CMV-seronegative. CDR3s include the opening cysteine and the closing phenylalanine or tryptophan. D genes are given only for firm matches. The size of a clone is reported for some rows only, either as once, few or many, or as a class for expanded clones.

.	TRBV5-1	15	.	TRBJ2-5	CASSLVWGLTETQYF	TGCGCCAGCAGCTTAGTCTGGGGGCTCACGGAGACCCAGTACTTC
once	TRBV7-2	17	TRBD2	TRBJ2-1	CASSSGLAGRKGNEQFF	TGTGCCAGCAGCTCGGGACTAGCGGGGCGAAAGGGGAATGAGCAGTTCTTC
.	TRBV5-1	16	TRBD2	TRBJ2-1	CASSPRLAGVRNEQFF	TGCGCCAGCAGCCCGAGACTAGCGGGAGTGAGAAATGAGCAGTTCTTC
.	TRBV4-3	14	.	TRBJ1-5	CASSQDRGNQPQHF	TGCGCCAGCAGCCAAGATCGGGGGAATCAGCCCCAGCATTTT
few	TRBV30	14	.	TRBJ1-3	CAWGPVTPGNTIYF	TGTGCCTGGGGGCCAGTGACCCCTGGAAACACCATATATTTT
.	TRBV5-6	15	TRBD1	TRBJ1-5	CASSPGTGSGQPQHF	TGTGCCAGCAGCCCCGGGACAGGGTCTGGTCAGCCCCAGCATTTT
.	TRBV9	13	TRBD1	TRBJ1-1	CASSVDRGTEAFF	TGTGCCAGCAGCGTAGACAGGGGAACTGAAGCTTTCTTT
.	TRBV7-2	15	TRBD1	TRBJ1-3	CASSLLRTGGNTIYF	TGTGCCAGCAGCTTACTGAGGACAGGTGGAAACACCATATATTTT
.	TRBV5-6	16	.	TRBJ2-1	CASSLIRVRDYNEQFF	TGTGCCAGCAGCCTCATTAGGGTCAGGGACTACAATGAGCAGTTCTTC
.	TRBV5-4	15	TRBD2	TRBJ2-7	CASSSQTSGFYEQYF	TGTGCCAGCAGCTCCCAGACTAGCGGGTTTTACGAGCAGTACTTC
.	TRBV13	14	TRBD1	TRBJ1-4	CASSNRQGLEKLFF	TGTGCCAGCAGCAACCGACAGGGTCTTGAAAAACTGTTTTTT
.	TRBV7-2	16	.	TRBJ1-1	CASSSGVGTGYTEAFF	TGTGCCAGCAGCTCGGGGGTGGGGACGGGATACACTGAAGCTTTCTTT
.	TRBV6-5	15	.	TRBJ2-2	CASSFDSSNTGELFF	TGTGCCAGCAGTTTTGACAGCTCGAACACCGGGGAGCTGTTTTTT
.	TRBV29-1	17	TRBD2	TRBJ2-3	CSVAYILTSGGTDTQYF	TGCAGCGTTGCCTATATACTGACTAGCGGGGGGACAGATACGCAGTATTTT
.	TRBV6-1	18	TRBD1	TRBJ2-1	CASSASGGQGFSYNEQFF	TGTGCCAGCAGTGCCTCGGGGGGACAGGGGTTCTCCTACAATGAGCAGTTCTTC
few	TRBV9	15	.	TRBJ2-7	CASSVEGGISYEQYF	TGTGCCAGCAGCGTAGAAGGGGGAATCTCCTACGAGCAGTACTTC
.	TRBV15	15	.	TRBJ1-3	CATSRDKSSGNTIYF	TGTGCCACCAGCAGAGATAAGAGCTCTGGAAACACCATATATTTT
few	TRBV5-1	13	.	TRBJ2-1	CASSPPGNNEQFF	TGCGCCAGCAGCCCGCCGGGGAACAATGAGCAGTTCTTC
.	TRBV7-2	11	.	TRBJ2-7	CASSSGDEQYF	TGTGCCAGCAGTTCGGGGGACGAGCAGTACTTC
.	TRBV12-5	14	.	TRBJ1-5	CASGPGGLNQPQHF	TGTGCTAGTGGTCCGGGTGGTCTCAATCAGCCCCAGCATTTT
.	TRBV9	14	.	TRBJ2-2	CASSVVGGSGELFF	TGTGCCAGCAGCGTAGTTGGGGGCTCCGGGGAGCTGTTTTTT
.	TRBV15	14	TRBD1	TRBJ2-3	CATSRDRGQDTQYF	TGTGCCACCAGCAGAGACAGGGGGCAAGATACGCAGTATTTT
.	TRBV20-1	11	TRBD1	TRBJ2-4	CSANRGNIQYF	TGCAGTGCGAACAGGGGAAACATTCAGTACTTC
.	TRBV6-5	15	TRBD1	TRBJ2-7	CASRLGGTGSYEQYF	TGTGCCAGCAGACTCGGTGGGACAGGATCCTACGAGCAGTACTTC
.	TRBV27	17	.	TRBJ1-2	CASSSLGRGVYTYGYTF	TGTGCCAGCAGTTCATTGGGCCGGGGAGTCTACACCTATGGCTACACCTTC
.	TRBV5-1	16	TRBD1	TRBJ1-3	CASSTTGVSSGNTIYF	TGCGCCAGCAGCACGACAGGGGTTTCCTCTGGAAACACCATATATTTT
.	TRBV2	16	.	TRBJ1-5	CASSDPTEGSNQPQHF	TGTGCCAGCAGCGACCCCACCGAGGGAAGCAATCAGCCCCAGCATTTT
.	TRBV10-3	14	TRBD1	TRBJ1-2	CAISDRQGNYGYTF	TGTGCCATCAGTGACAGACAGGGAAACTATGGCTACACCTTC
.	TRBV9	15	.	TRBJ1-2	CASSPGVGSPYGYTF	TGTGCCAGCAGCCCCGGAGTAGGGAGTCCCTATGGCTACACCTTC
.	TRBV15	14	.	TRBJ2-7	CATSNVGGSYEQYF	TGTGCCACCAGCAACGTGGGGGGCTCCTACGAGCAGTACTTC
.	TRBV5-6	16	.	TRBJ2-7	CASSLYGARSSYEQYF	TGTGCCAGCAGCTTGTATGGGGCCCGGAGCTCCTACGAGCAGTACTTC
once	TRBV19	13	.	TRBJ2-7	CASSEQGSYEQYF	TGTGCCAGTAGCGAACAGGGCTCCTACGAGCAGTACTTC
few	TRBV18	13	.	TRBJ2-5	CASSPIGEETQYF	TGTGCCAGCTCGCCGATAGGGGAAGAGACCCAGTACTTC
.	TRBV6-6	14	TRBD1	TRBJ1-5	CASSPGQGRQPQHF	TGTGCCAGCAGTCCCGGACAGGGTAGGCAGCCCCAGCATTTT
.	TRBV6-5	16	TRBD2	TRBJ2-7	CASSYSAGGPSYEQYF	TGTGCCAGCAGTTACTCAGCGGGAGGGCCCTCCTACGAGCAGTACTTC
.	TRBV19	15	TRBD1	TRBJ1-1	CASSMGTGGNTEAFF	TGTGCCAGTAGTATGGGAACAGGGGGGAACACTGAAGCTTTCTTT
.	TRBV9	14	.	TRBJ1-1	CASSDGQLNTEAFF	TGTGCCAGCAGCGACGGACAGCTGAACACTGAAGCTTTCTTT
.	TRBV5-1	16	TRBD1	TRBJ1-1	CASSYTGTGRDTEAFF	TGCGCCAGCAGCTACACCGGGACAGGGCGGGACACTGAAGCTTTCTTT
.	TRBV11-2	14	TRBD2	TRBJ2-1	CASSRQVGGNEQFF	TGTGCCAGCAGCCGGCAAGTCGGGGGGAATGAGCAGTTCTTC
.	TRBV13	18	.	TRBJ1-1	CASSSHPPADRRDTEAFF	TGTGCCAGCAGCTCCCACCCCCCGGCGGACAGACGCGACACTGAAGCTTTCTTT
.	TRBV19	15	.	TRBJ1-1	CASSLGAGLNTEAFF	TGTGCCAGTAGTTTAGGGGCAGGCCTGAACACTGAAGCTTTCTTT
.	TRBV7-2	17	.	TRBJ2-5	CASSLERPQGPQETQYF	TGTGCCAGCAGCTTGGAGCGACCTCAGGGCCCTCAAGAGACCCAGTACTTC
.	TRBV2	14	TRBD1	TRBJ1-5	CASSEAQGVQPQHF	TGTGCCAGCAGTGAAGCTCAGGGGGTACAGCCCCAGCATTTT
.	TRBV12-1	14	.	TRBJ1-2	CASSSGPVRDGYTF	TGTGCCAGCAGCTCGGGTCCAGTAAGAGATGGCTACACCTTC
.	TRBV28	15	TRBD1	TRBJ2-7	CASSLRTGASYEQYF	TGTGCCAGCAGCCTTAGGACAGGGGCCTCCTACGAGCAGTACTTC
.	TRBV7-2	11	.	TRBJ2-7	CASSFTYEQYF	TGTGCCAGCAGCTTTACCTACGAGCAGTACTTC
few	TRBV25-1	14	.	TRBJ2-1	CASSRGGLYNEQFF	TGTGCCAGCAGTAGGGGGGGATTATACAATGAGCAGTTCTTC
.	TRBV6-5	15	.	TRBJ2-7	CASTGVRTGSYEQYF	TGTGCCAGTACGGGGGTTAGGACAGGCTCCTACGAGCAGTACTTC
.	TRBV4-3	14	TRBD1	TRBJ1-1	CASSQDYRGKLAFF	TGCGCCAGCAGCCAGGATTACAGGGGAAAGTTAGCTTTCTTT
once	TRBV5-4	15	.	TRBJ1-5	CASSLGAGPNQPQHF	TGTGCCAGCAGCTTAGGGGCCGGCCCGAATCAGCCCCAGCATTTT
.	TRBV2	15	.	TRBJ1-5	CASSEEGFRNQPQHF	TGTGCCAGCAGTGAAGAGGGGTTCAGAAATCAGCCCCAGCATTTT
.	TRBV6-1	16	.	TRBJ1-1	CASSEIGAWGNTEAFF	TGTGCCAGCAGTGAAATAGGGGCTTGGGGGAACACTGAAGCTTTCTTT
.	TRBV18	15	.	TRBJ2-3	CASGTTSPSTDTQYF	TGTGCCAGTGGAACTACTAGCCCTAGCACAGATACGCAGTATTTT
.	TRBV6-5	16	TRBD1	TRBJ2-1	CASSYFPPTGSAEQFF	TGTGCCAGCAGTTATTTCCCCCCGACAGGGTCCGCTGAGCAGTTCTTC
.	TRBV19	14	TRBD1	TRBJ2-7	CASTPGGEGYEQYF	TGTGCCAGTACCCCAGGGGGAGAAGGGTACGAGCAGTACTTC
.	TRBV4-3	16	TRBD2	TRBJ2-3	CASSQGGLASTDTQYF	TGCGCCAGCAGCCAAGGGGGACTAGCAAGCACAGATACGCAGTATTTT